Sequencing of this T cell receptor (beta chain) was carried out in a study of T cells in localized non-small cell lung cancer. The CDR3 is 14 amino acids. V dropped 3 bases and J dropped 3 bases, with 11 bases sitting between them. Looked up from germline, CDR1 is SGHAT and CDR2 is FQDESV (reference sequence). Some clones are missing from TCRdb's copy, which holds only in-frame ones; the method was immunoSEQ multiplex PCR. The data hold about 22,000 clones, with 65% to 85% observed a single time. As to this clone: The antigen is unknown.

Study-wide points: Detection in adjacent lung was observed for a median around 59 of the top 100 tumor clones. Measurement of T cell clonality placed uninvolved adjacent lung highest, above the level in tumor. Sequence data derive from only one tumor region, so heterogeneity remains possible.

The chain combines TRBV11-1 with TRBJ2-5, with D possibly matching TRBD2 (5 bases). The specimen comprised peripheral blood, sampled before any cancer treatment. The sequence derives from a man aged 35-69 years with stage I lung adenocarcinoma. CDR3 in amino acids: CASSFRPSKETQYF. The CDR3 DNA reads as TGTGCCAGCAGCTTCCGTCCTAGCAAAGAGACCCAGTACTTC.